These 32 T cell receptor beta chains came from one sample sequenced in a study of identical twins. TCRdb processed the 5' RACE reads anew with MiXCR; each CDR3 protein has one entry. The data hold 210,000 or so distinct CDR3 sequences, with 15% to 20% observed a single time. The same data also contributed to another study, on T cells expressing NK-cell markers.

Material for sequencing was CD8+ T cells sorted from blood. The receptors derive from a woman under 30 in good health.

V gene TRBV6-5 combines with J gene TRBJ2-2; D is unresolved. Germline loops: CDR1 MNHEY, CDR2 SVGAGI. Trimming pared 8 bases from V and 4 bases from J, leaving 11 bases between. This CDR3 comprises 13 residues. In nucleotides, the CDR3 is TGTGCCAGCGAGTTCTATTTCACCGGGGAGCTGTTTTTT. Amino acid sequence: CASEFYFTGELFF.

This clonotype was seen at least ten times. The CDR3 spells CSARSGLGSSFPYEQYF. CDR3 DNA sequence: TGCAGTGCTAGATCCGGCCTGGGGTCGAGTTTCCCCTACGAGCAGTACTTC. The J gene is TRBJ2-7, the V gene TRBV20-1, with D uncertain. V lost 2 bases to trimming and J lost 2 bases, with 22 bases between them. The length of the CDR3 is 17 residues. Germline CDR1 and CDR2: DFQATT and SNEGSKA (reference sequence).

This rearrangement joins TRBV27 to TRBJ2-3; D is tentatively TRBD1 or TRBD2 (6 bases each). The germline V gene encodes CDR1 MNHEY and CDR2 SMNVEV (reference sequence). The CDR3 length is 18 residues. V was shortened by 1 base and J by 5 bases, with 22 bases between the two germline ends. The DNA of the CDR3 is TGTGCCAGCAGTTTATATATGGGGGCGGCGACTAGTAAAGATACGCAGTATTTT. It encodes CASSLYMGAATSKDTQYF.

The V and J genes are TRBV19 and TRBJ2-3, with 9 bases identical to TRBD1. Germline-derived CDR1 and CDR2 are LNHDA and SQIVND (reference sequence). Unmatched junction bases numbered 5, after V lost 3 bases and J lost 4 bases. This CDR3 has 15 residues. In DNA, the CDR3 is TGTGCCAGTAGTATGCACAGGGGGCTCGCAGATACGCAGTATTTT. The encoded protein is CASSMHRGLADTQYF.

V and J are TRBV14 and TRBJ2-3; the D gene is possibly TRBD2 (6 bases). The germline V gene has CDR1 SGHDN and CDR2 FVKESK. V was pared by 2 bases and J by 3 bases, with 15 bases between. This CDR3 contains 16 residues. CDR3 in DNA: TGTGCCAGCAGCCAAAGACTAGGAGGCCTTACAGATACGCAGTATTTT. It yields the protein CASSQRLGGLTDTQYF.

This chain joins TRBV7-6 and TRBJ2-3, with 8 bases lining up with TRBD1. The germline V gene encodes CDR1 SGHVS and CDR2 FNYEAQ. Germline trimming cut 5 bases from V and 4 bases from J; bases unmatched to any gene: 14. This CDR3 is 17 amino acids long. The CDR3 DNA is TGTGCCAGCAGCCCATCTCTTACAGGGGGACGCGCAGATACGCAGTATTTT. This gives the protein CASSPSLTGGRADTQYF.

The chain has TRBV9 and TRBJ2-5; 11 bases fit TRBD2. V gave up 4 bases and J gave up 5 bases; unmatched junction bases: 10. CDR1 and CDR2 from the germline V gene are SGDLS and YYNGEE. The CDR3 has 16 residues. The CDR3 DNA reads as TGTGCCAGCAGCCCATATAGCGGGGGGGCTGGGGAGACCCAGTACTTC. Translating it yields CASSPYSGGAGETQYF.

This clonotype has just a few counts. The V gene is TRBV27, the J gene TRBJ1-4; no definite D call. Germline V lookup: CDR1 MNHEY, CDR2 SMNVEV (reference sequence). V lost 2 bases and J 2 bases, leaving 6 bases between the germline ends. CDR3 length equals 14 residues. CDR3 amino acids: CASSLRNTNEKLFF. The CDR3 DNA follows: TGTGCCAGCAGTTTACGGAATACTAATGAAAAACTGTTTTTT.

This clonotype was seen repeatedly, ten times or more. The CDR3: CASLSGTTYTF. Here the CDR3 DNA reads TGTGCCAGTCTGTCCGGGACAACCTACACCTTC. The J gene is TRBJ1-2, the V gene TRBV6-5, with D possibly TRBD1 on 6 matching bases. Deletions cut 9 bases from V and 10 bases from J, with 15 bases between. This CDR3 is built from 11 residues. Germline loops: CDR1 MNHEY, CDR2 SVGAGI.

This clonotype turned up a few times. The chain employs TRBV12-3 or TRBV12-4 and TRBJ2-6; D is ambiguous. V was pared by 5 bases and J by 4 bases, with 12 bases between. The CDR3 consists of 15 residues. DNA of the CDR3: TGTGCCAGCAGTAAGTCTTATAAGGGGGCCAACGTCCTGACTTTC. It codes for CASSKSYKGANVLTF.

The rearrangement links TRBV12-5 to TRBJ1-3; 7 nucleotides agree with TRBD1. Trimming cost V 6 bases and J 6 bases; bases outside gene matches: 8. The CDR3 extends over 14 amino acids. Looked up from germline, CDR1 is LGHNT and CDR2 is FRNRAP. The DNA of the CDR3 is TGTGCTAGTGGCAAAACAGGGGTCATAAACACCATATATTTT. This encodes CASGKTGVINTIYF.

V gene TRBV3-1 combines with J gene TRBJ2-1; TRBD2 might be the D (5 bases). The length of the CDR3 is 17 residues. V lost 2 bases to trimming and J lost 7 bases, with 21 bases between them. Germline assignment: CDR1 LGHDT and CDR2 YNNKEL (reference sequence). CDR3 nucleotides: TGTGCCAGCAGCCAACCCCTGGGTCTTCCCCGAGGGAATGAGCAGTTCTTC. It translates to CASSQPLGLPRGNEQFF.

This clonotype has just a few counts. The V call is TRBV20-1, the J call TRBJ2-7, with 8 bases fitting TRBD2. Germline V gene data show CDR1 as DFQATT and CDR2 as SNEGSKA (reference sequence). J was trimmed by 2 bases and V by 0 bases; bases with no gene match: 9. There are 16 residues in the CDR3. The DNA for the CDR3 is TGCAGTGCTAGAGATCTCAGGGCGGGGGGACCCTACGAGCAGTACTTC. The encoded protein is CSARDLRAGGPYEQYF.

The chain has TRBV7-9 and TRBJ2-7, with 12 bases aligning to TRBD2. J was trimmed by 0 bases and V by 5 bases; bases with no gene match: 8. This CDR3 is 17 amino acids long. Germline loops: CDR1 SEHNR, CDR2 FQNEAQ (reference sequence). The CDR3 bases are TGTGCCAGCAGCCCCCAAGCGACTAGCGGGAGCTCCTACGAGCAGTACTTC. Translated: CASSPQATSGSSYEQYF.

Only a few counts were recorded for this clonotype. V and J are TRBV27 and TRBJ1-1; D is ambiguous. Trimming pared 2 bases from V and 6 bases from J, leaving 16 bases between. In germline, CDR1 is MNHEY, CDR2 SMNVEV (reference sequence). The length of the CDR3 is 15 residues. CDR3 residues: CASSLLGGSGSEAFF. The DNA of the CDR3 is TGTGCCAGCAGTTTACTTGGAGGGTCGGGGTCTGAAGCTTTCTTT.

This clonotype was seen more than once but under ten times. The gene calls are TRBV12-3 or TRBV12-4 and TRBJ2-5, with 9 bases aligning to TRBD1. This CDR3 spans 16 amino acids. The V and J ends lost 8 bases and 3 bases, in that order; junction bases with no gene match: 13. CDR3 in DNA: TGTGCCAGCGGACGGGACAGGGATGTTAGTGAAGAGACCCAGTACTTC. Translated, it gives CASGRDRDVSEETQYF.

The table lists this clonotype with many counts. The V and J genes are TRBV11-2 and TRBJ2-3; 7 bases are shared with TRBD1. The germline gives CDR1 SGHAT, CDR2 FQNNGV. V was pared by 1 base and J by 3 bases, with 4 bases of the junction left unmatched. The CDR3 spans 15 residues. For the CDR3, the DNA is TGTGCCAGCAGCTTAGTAGGGGGCGGGACAGATACGCAGTATTTT. Encoded protein: CASSLVGGGTDTQYF.

The sample holds a few counts of this clonotype. The V and J genes are TRBV7-8 and TRBJ2-1; the D gene is possibly TRBD2 (6 bases). The CDR3 has 17 residues. V was clipped by 1 base and J by 0 bases, with 13 bases between them. CDR1 and CDR2 from the germline V gene are SGHVS and FQNEAQ. CDR3 nucleotides: TGTGCCAGCAGCTTAGGGTTCGGGGGTAGCTCCTACAATGAGCAGTTCTTC. Encoded protein: CASSLGFGGSSYNEQFF.

This rearrangement joins TRBV29-1 to TRBJ2-7, with 7 positions matching TRBD1. V gave up 2 bases and J gave up 12 bases; unmatched junction bases: 7. Germline V gene data show CDR1 as SQVTM and CDR2 as ANQGSEA. The CDR3 is made up of 11 amino acids. The CDR3 protein is CSVELEQGRYF. The CDR3 bases are TGCAGCGTTGAACTGGAACAGGGGAGGTACTTC.

This clonotype has just a few counts. The chain has TRBV6-1 and TRBJ2-1; 11 bases map to TRBD2. The trim removed 7 bases at V and 5 bases at J, leaving 7 bases unmatched. The length of the CDR3 is 15 residues. Germline V gene lookup returns CDR1 MNHNS and CDR2 SASEGT. The CDR3 DNA sequence: TGTGCCAGCACCCAACTAGCGGGAGTGGACAATGAGCAGTTCTTC. Residues: CASTQLAGVDNEQFF.

The V and J genes are TRBV4-1 and TRBJ1-1, with D possibly being TRBD1 (5 bases). The CDR3 sequence is 17 residues long. The V gene lost 4 bases and the J gene lost 7 bases, with 25 bases spanning the gap. CDR1 is MGHRA and CDR2 is YSYEKL in the germline V gene. CDR3 sequence reads: CASSLGPTGTASHEAFF. The CDR3 DNA reads as TGCGCCAGCAGCCTTGGCCCAACCGGGACCGCTAGCCATGAAGCTTTCTTT.

The chain links TRBV12-3 or TRBV12-4 to TRBJ1-1; D may be TRBD1 (5 bases). The CDR3 is 12 amino acids. Trimming shortened V by 6 bases and J by 9 bases, and 14 bases separated the two germline ends. The CDR3 sequence is CASSAGPAKAFF. CDR3 in DNA: TGTGCCAGCAGCGCGGGACCAGCCAAAGCTTTCTTT.

V and J are TRBV6-1 and TRBJ2-1, with TRBD2 as a possible D gene (6 bases). Germline V gene data show CDR1 as MNHNS and CDR2 as SASEGT. The CDR3 sequence is 14 residues long. The CDR3, as DNA: TGTTCTACCCACAGACTAGGGCGAGGGGATGAGCAGTTCTTC. This sequence encodes CSTHRLGRGDEQFF.

This clonotype was counted only a few times. This chain joins TRBV21-1 and TRBJ1-5; the listed D gene, TRBD1, was not tested against the DNA. TRBV21-1 is listed as a pseudogene. The CDR3 spans 15 residues. CDR3 amino acids: CASSRQGESNQPQHF. The CDR3 DNA reads as TGTGCCAGCAGCAGACAGGGGGAAAGCAATCAGCCCCAGCATTTT.

In DNA, the CDR3 is TGCGCCAGCAGCTTGGCCGGGGAGGACTACGAGCAGTACTTC. Translation gives CASSLAGEDYEQYF. The rearrangement joins TRBV5-1 to TRBJ2-7, with a possible D match to TRBD2 (6 bases). Between the trimmed V and J ends, which lost 0 bases and 3 bases, there was a span of 10 bases. This CDR3 has 14 residues. CDR1 SGHRS and CDR2 YFSETQ come from the germline V gene. Using reference TRBV5-1 and TRBJ2-7 for the parts outside the CDR3, the full variable domain is KAGVTQTPRYLIKTRGQQVTLSCSPISGHRSVSWYQQTPGQGLQFLFEYFSETQRNKGNFPGRFSGRQFSNSRSEMNVSTLELGDSALYLCASSLAGEDYEQYFGPGTRLTVT.

The chain carries TRBV13 and TRBJ2-2, with 8 positions matching TRBD1. CDR3 length: 14 residues. Germline V gene lookup returns CDR1 PRHDT and CDR2 FYEKMQ (reference sequence). The V gene end was trimmed by 5 bases and the J gene end by 7 bases; junction bases not matched to a gene: 6. The CDR3 loop is CASSGRGLGGELFF. For the CDR3, the DNA is TGTGCCAGCAGCGGCAGGGGGCTAGGCGGGGAGCTGTTTTTT.

This clonotype was counted at least ten times. This chain joins TRBV7-2 and TRBJ1-1, with D uncertain. Trimming stripped 1 base from V and 6 bases from J, with 9 bases between. CDR1 is SGHTA, CDR2 FQGNSA, per germline. There are 13 residues in the CDR3. CDR3 DNA sequence: TGTGCCAGCAGCTTAGGAACCCGGGCTGAAGCTTTCTTT. As protein: CASSLGTRAEAFF. Looking up the rest from reference TRBV7-2 and TRBJ1-1 gives the full variable domain: GAGVSQSPSNKVTEKGKDVELRCDPISGHTALYWYRQSLGQGLEFLIYFQGNSAPDKSGLPSDRFSAERTGGSVSTLTIQRTQQEDSAVYLCASSLGTRAEAFFGQGTRLTVV.

J is TRBJ2-3 and V is TRBV29-1; 9 bases match TRBD1. The CDR3 runs 14 residues. The V gene's germline CDR1 is SQVTM and CDR2 ANQGSEA. The CDR3 is CTADRGYSTDTQYF. Written as DNA, the CDR3 is TGCACCGCGGACAGGGGCTATAGCACAGATACGCAGTATTTT.

This chain joins TRBV4-3 and TRBJ2-3, with 8 bases identical to TRBD2. Looked up from germline, CDR1 is LGHNA and CDR2 is YSLEER. The CDR3 totals 17 residues. With V trimmed by 1 base and J by 6 bases, 12 bases remained unmatched. CDR3 sequence: CASSQVVASGSKDTQYF. DNA of the CDR3: TGCGCCAGCAGCCAAGTTGTAGCCAGCGGGAGTAAGGATACGCAGTATTTT.

This clonotype was recorded at least ten times. The J gene is TRBJ1-5, the V gene TRBV2; D gene uncertain. The length of the CDR3 is 15 residues. Germline V CDR1 and CDR2: SNHLY, FYNNEI. The germline V and J ends were trimmed by 8 bases and 0 bases, with 14 bases remaining between them. The DNA for the CDR3 is TGTGCCAGCTCCCTGGCAGAAATTAGCAATCAGCCCCAGCATTTT. This encodes CASSLAEISNQPQHF.

The chain couples TRBV10-2 to TRBJ1-1, with no clear D. Germline V CDR1 and CDR2: WSHSY, SAAADI. The V end lost 0 bases, the J end lost 0 bases, and 5 bases lay between the germline ends. The CDR3 length is 14 residues. The CDR3 reads CASSESRVNTEAFF. CDR3 coding DNA: TGCGCCAGCAGTGAGTCGAGGGTGAACACTGAAGCTTTCTTT.

This clonotype occurred a few times. The rearrangement uses TRBV7-6 and TRBJ1-6; TRBD1 matches 9 bases. Germline V lookup: CDR1 SGHVS, CDR2 FNYEAQ. The CDR3 is made up of 16 amino acids. The J segment lost 8 bases and the V segment lost 5 bases, leaving 10 bases of the junction unmatched. CDR3 DNA sequence: TGTGCCAGCAGCACCAGCGGGACAGGGCCTTATTCACCCCTCCACTTT. Its protein is CASSTSGTGPYSPLHF.